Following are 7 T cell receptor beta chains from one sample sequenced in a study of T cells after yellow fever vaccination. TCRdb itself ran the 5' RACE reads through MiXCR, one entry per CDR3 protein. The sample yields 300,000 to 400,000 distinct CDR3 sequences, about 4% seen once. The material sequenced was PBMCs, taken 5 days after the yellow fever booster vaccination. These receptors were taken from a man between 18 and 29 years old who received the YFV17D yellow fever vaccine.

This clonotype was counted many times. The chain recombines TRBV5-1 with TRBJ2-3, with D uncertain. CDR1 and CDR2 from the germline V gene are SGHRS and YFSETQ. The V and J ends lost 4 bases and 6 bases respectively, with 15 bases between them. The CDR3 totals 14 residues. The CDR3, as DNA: TGCGCCAGCAGCCGCTCCGATGGCGGCGATACGCAGTATTTT. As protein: CASSRSDGGDTQYF.

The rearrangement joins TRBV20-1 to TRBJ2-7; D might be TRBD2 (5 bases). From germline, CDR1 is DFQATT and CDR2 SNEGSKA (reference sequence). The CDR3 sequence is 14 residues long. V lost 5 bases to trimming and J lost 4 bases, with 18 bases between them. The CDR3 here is CSAPGNLRKYEQYV. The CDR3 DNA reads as TGCAGTGCTCCCGGGAACCTCAGGAAGTACGAGCAGTACGTC.

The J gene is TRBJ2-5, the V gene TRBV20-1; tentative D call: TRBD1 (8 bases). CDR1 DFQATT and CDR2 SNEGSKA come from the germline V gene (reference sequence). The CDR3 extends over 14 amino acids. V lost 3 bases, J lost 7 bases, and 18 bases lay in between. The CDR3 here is CSARTSTGEGTQYF. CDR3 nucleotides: TGCAGTGCTAGGACCTCGACAGGGGAGGGGACCCAGTACTTC.

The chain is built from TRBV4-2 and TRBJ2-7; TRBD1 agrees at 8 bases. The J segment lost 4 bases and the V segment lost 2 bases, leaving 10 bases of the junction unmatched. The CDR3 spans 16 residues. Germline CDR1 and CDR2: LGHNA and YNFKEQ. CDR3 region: CASSQPTGGGRYEQYF. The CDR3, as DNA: TGTGCCAGCAGCCAACCCACAGGGGGAGGAAGGTACGAGCAGTACTTC.

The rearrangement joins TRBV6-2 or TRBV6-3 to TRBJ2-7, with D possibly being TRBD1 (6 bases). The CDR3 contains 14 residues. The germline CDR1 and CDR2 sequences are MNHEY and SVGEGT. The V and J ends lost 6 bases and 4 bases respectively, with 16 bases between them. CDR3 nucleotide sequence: TGTGCCAGCAGCTGGGGGCCGACTGGTTACGAGCAGTACTTC. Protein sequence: CASSWGPTGYEQYF.

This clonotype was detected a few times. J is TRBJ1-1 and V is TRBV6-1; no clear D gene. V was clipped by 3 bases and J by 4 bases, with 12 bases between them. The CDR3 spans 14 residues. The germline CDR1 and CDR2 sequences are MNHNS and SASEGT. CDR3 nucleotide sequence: TGTGCCAGCAGTGACGATATATGGAGCACTGAAGCTTTCTTT. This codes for CASSDDIWSTEAFF.

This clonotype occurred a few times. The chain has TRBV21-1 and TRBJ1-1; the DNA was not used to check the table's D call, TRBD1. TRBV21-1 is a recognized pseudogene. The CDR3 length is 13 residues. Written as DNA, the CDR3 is TGTGCCCGACCCCGGCGAGATAACACTGAAGCTTTCTTT. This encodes CARPRRDNTEAFF.